The T cell receptor (beta chain) described here comes from a study of blood T cell repertoires in COVID-19. Across the study: Specimens from acute and convalescent COVID-19 originated in the United States, Italy and Spain. T cells, B-cell-depleted T cells, or PBMCs provided the cDNA or gDNA that served as material.

This clone came up once. The CDR3 contains 16 residues. Trimming shortened V by 4 bases and J by 0 bases, and 16 bases separated the two germline ends. The germline CDR1 and CDR2 sequences are MNHEY and SVGAGI. Methods used by the authors: Counts of nucleated cells, estimated from reference gene primer amplification, were obtained. Here immunoSEQ multiplex PCR was the method, and the copy in TCRdb shows in-frame clones only, minus some. The D gene and trimming were derived from the DNA, and the V and J assignments and clone size from that table. The repertoire holds more than 200,000 clones, with roughly 80% as singletons.

The chain joins TRBV6-5 to TRBJ2-7; D is perhaps TRBD2 (5 bases). The source is a man aged 55 to 70 with acute or convalescent COVID-19. Sequencing was performed on peripheral blood. The DNA for the CDR3 is TGTGCCAGCAGTTTCGTCGGAGCGGCCTTCTCCTACGAGCAGTACTTC. This encodes CASSFVGAAFSYEQYF.